These T cell receptor beta chains were read from a single sample in a study of blood T cell repertoires in COVID-19. TCRdb keeps only in-frame clones here, not all; method: immunoSEQ multiplex PCR. The sample lists hundreds of thousands of clones; approximately 90% were seen once. The sample comprised PBMCs or T cells enriched from blood (not recorded which). These TCRs come from a woman aged 18 to 35 who had recovered from COVID-19. Both conserved end residues are part of each CDR3. D genes are given only for firm matches. Clone size is stated in some rows and not others, as once, few, many or a class when expanded.

TRBV5-1	-	-	TRBJ1-1	CASSQQGMNTEAFF	TGCGCCAGCAGCCAACAGGGAATGAACACTGAAGCTTTCTTT
TRBV19	-	-	TRBJ2-3	CASSTSIDTQYF	TGTGCCAGTAGTACGAGTATCGATACGCAGTATTTT
TRBV4-1	once	-	TRBJ1-4	CASSQVGGSGEKLFF	TGCGCCAGCAGCCAAGTAGGAGGGTCGGGTGAAAAACTGTTTTTT
TRBV12-5	-	-	TRBJ2-6	CASAPPLIGSGANVLTF	TGTGCTAGTGCCCCTCCCTTAATCGGGTCTGGGGCCAACGTCCTGACTTTC
TRBV7-2	-	-	TRBJ1-1	CASSLGWGRTEAFF	TGTGCCAGCAGCTTAGGCTGGGGGAGGACTGAAGCTTTCTTT
TRBV11-2	-	-	TRBJ1-5	CASSLDLGLGVQPQHF	TGTGCCAGCAGCTTAGATCTAGGGTTAGGGGTTCAGCCCCAGCATTTT
TRBV2	few	-	TRBJ1-5	CASSRTNNQPQHF	TGTGCCAGCAGTAGGACAAACAATCAGCCCCAGCATTTT
TRBV3-1/TRBV3-2	-	-	TRBJ1-5	CASSQGLLGELQPQHF	TGTGCCAGCAGCCAGGGACTCCTCGGGGAGCTTCAGCCCCAGCATTTT
TRBV19	-	-	TRBJ2-1	CASSISPGLGYNEQFF	TGTGCCAGTAGTATAAGCCCGGGACTGGGGTACAATGAGCAGTTCTTC
TRBV5-4	-	-	TRBJ1-1	CASSLSGRTEAFF	TGTGCCAGCAGCTTGTCAGGGAGGACTGAAGCTTTCTTT
TRBV5-1	-	-	TRBJ1-1	CASSSLTGPRGTEAFF	TGCGCCAGCAGCTCCCTGACTGGCCCTAGGGGAACTGAAGCTTTCTTT
TRBV4-1	-	TRBD2	TRBJ2-1	CASSPSTSGGLRINEQFF	TGCGCCAGCAGCCCGTCGACTAGCGGGGGGCTACGGATCAATGAGCAGTTCTTC
TRBV10-2	-	-	TRBJ1-1	CASREGGDTEAFF	TGCGCCAGCAGGGAGGGAGGGGACACTGAAGCTTTCTTT
TRBV7-6	-	TRBD1	TRBJ2-2	CASSRRQGKNTGELFF	TGTGCCAGCAGCCGACGACAGGGAAAGAACACCGGGGAGCTGTTTTTT
TRBV13	-	TRBD2	TRBJ2-3	CASSDLAGGPPGGTDTQYF	TGCGCCAGCAGCGACCTCGCGGGGGGGCCGCCCGGGGGTACGGATACGCAGTATTTT
TRBV4-1	-	TRBD1	TRBJ1-4	CASSQGGQGASEKLFF	TGCGCCAGCAGCCAAGGGGGACAGGGGGCTAGTGAAAAACTGTTTTTT
TRBV19	-	-	TRBJ2-2	CASSIGRGAMNTGELFF	TGTGCCAGTAGTATTGGCCGGGGGGCCATGAACACCGGGGAGCTGTTTTTT
TRBV23-1	-	-	TRBJ1-4	CASSLICGGSEEKLFF	TGCGCCAGCAGTCTAATTTGTGGGGGGTCCGAGGAAAAACTGTTTTTT
TRBV7-3	-	-	TRBJ2-3	CASSSRPGSPRRTQYF	TGTGCCAGCAGCTCGCGACCAGGGTCCCCCAGACGTACGCAGTATTTT
TRBV7-8	-	TRBD1	TRBJ2-7	CASSLRRGQGIGYEQYF	TGTGCCAGCAGCTTACGTCGCGGACAGGGTATCGGGTACGAGCAGTACTTC
TRBV5-1	-	TRBD1	TRBJ1-1	CASRQGENTEAFF	TGCGCCAGTAGACAGGGGGAGAACACTGAAGCTTTCTTT
TRBV10-3	-	TRBD1	TRBJ2-3	CATRGTGGTDTQYF	TGTGCCACCCGGGGGACAGGGGGGACAGATACGCAGTATTTT
TRBV2	-	TRBD1	TRBJ1-4	CASSESGRGNEKLFF	TGTGCCAGCAGTGAGTCGGGCAGGGGGAATGAAAAACTGTTTTTT
TRBV10-3	-	TRBD2	TRBJ2-1	CAISESRETSGGAQFF	TGTGCCATCAGTGAGTCGAGGGAGACTAGCGGGGGGGCCCAGTTCTTC
TRBV28	-	-	TRBJ1-6	CASSFTDSPLHF	TGTGCCAGCAGTTTTACGGATTCACCCCTCCACTTT
TRBV5-1	-	TRBD1	TRBJ1-1	CASSLRLQGDSEAFF	TGCGCCAGCAGCTTACGACTACAGGGGGATTCTGAAGCTTTCTTT
TRBV5-1	-	-	TRBJ2-1	CASSPRALGGNEQFF	TGCGCCAGCAGCCCCCGGGCTCTCGGAGGTAATGAGCAGTTCTTC
TRBV5-1	-	TRBD2	TRBJ2-1	CASSAGEPWDEQFF	TGCGCCAGCAGCGCGGGGGAACCCTGGGATGAGCAGTTCTTC
TRBV5-6	-	-	TRBJ2-6	CASSLVVGHLLSGANVLTF	TGTGCCAGCAGCTTGGTGGTGGGCCATCTTCTCTCTGGGGCCAACGTCCTGACTTTC